This T cell receptor beta chain was recovered during a study of blood T cell repertoires in COVID-19. Libraries were prepared by immunoSEQ multiplex PCR; TCRdb keeps only in-frame clonotypes and omits some of them. The sample shows 350,000 or so clones, almost 90% of them seen only once. Germline assignment: CDR1 SGHVS and CDR2 FNYEAQ. This CDR3 has 12 amino acids. The V end lost 3 bases, the J end lost 4 bases, and 3 bases lay between the germline ends. This clonotype was obtained from a woman aged 30 to 39 who had been exposed to COVID-19. The sequencing sample was made of PBMCs or T cells enriched from blood (not recorded which). The chain employs TRBV7-6 and TRBJ2-2; D ambiguous. The CDR3 sequence is CASSLATGELFF. CDR3 in DNA: TGTGCCAGCAGCTTGGCCACCGGGGAGCTGTTTTTT.